This T cell receptor (beta chain) stems from a study of blood T cell repertoires in COVID-19 (TCRdb year 2020). General notes on the study: Samples covering the acute and convalescent phases of COVID-19 were provided by collaborators in the United States, Italy and Spain. The material from the prospective study consisted of cDNA or gDNA derived from T cells, B-cell-depleted T cells, or PBMCs. Deeply sampled blood TCRbeta repertoires from subjects exposed to, actively infected with, or recovered from COVID-19 were included in the dataset. The samples were drawn from the first 160 participants of the ongoing ImmuneRACE study and from under 1,500 subjects provided by 6 global collaborators. Where available, HLA class I and class II types were taken from metadata supplied by the sample provider and were not determined by assay-based typing. The repertoires were released in a freely available public database meant as a resource for research on the immune response to SARS-CoV-2. Sample metadata almost always included a de-identified subject ID, COVID-19 status, age in years and sex. Points the paper makes about the study in general: The quantity of clinical and demographic metadata differed by source and by participant and was supplied without curation.

TCRbeta CDR3 regions were amplified from genomic DNA using the immunoSEQ Assay, a bias-controlled multiplex PCR. Under the source paper's analysis protocol: The number of nucleated cells in each sample was estimated by amplification of reference gene primers within the assay. To quantify the absolute abundance of each unique TCRbeta CDR3 rearrangement, sequence reads were collapsed and filtered. For each sample, productive Simpson clonality was calculated by taking the square root of Simpson's diversity index across productive rearrangements. The table was pulled from immuneACCESS by TCRdb, which kept in-frame rearrangements only. Such tables lose some clones; where checked, under half of the loss comes from unresolved V genes, and the rest has no known cause. V and J calls and clone size are given by that table; D and trimming were obtained from the DNA. Within this sample are 350,000 to 450,000 clones, with roughly four fifths of them counted one time only. Together, the top ten hold about 4.8% of the sample.

Worth noting for this clone: What this receptor recognizes is not known. No base qualities exist here, and no much larger clone lies one base off it.

The CDR1 and CDR2 encoded by the germline V gene (reference sequence) are LNHNV and YYDKDF. The V end gives up 5 bases and the J end 5 bases, leaving 8 bases in the junction not matched to a gene. Including the terminal cysteine and phenylalanine, the CDR3 comprises 15 residues. The entry retains the CDR3 DNA only, 45 bases that are in frame from base 1. Enrolling through a virtual design, the prospective study's participants ranged in age from about 18 to 100 years and lived across 24 United States geographic areas. Cohort assignment in the prospective study relied on participant-reported clinical history from a screening survey and a study questionnaire. Recovered participants in ImmuneRACE Cohort 3 were defined by two consecutive negative NP/OP PCR tests, clearance by a healthcare professional, or resolution of symptoms. In the prospective study, whole blood, serum and a nasopharyngeal or oropharyngeal swab were collected from each participant by mobile phlebotomists. Additional blood draws and questionnaires over an approximately two-month period could optionally be provided by prospective study participants. Prospective study blood samples were shipped either frozen or at room temperature before DNA extraction.

The TCR originated in a woman between 50 and 59 years old who had recovered from COVID-19. The specimen sequenced was PBMCs or T cells enriched from blood (not recorded which). The rearranged segments are TRBV15 and TRBJ2-2, with TRBD2 matching 7 junction bases. The DNA sequence follows: TGTGCCACCAGCCGTTTCCGGGGGGAAACCGGGGAGCTGTTTTTT. Its protein is CATSRFRGETGELFF.